This T cell receptor (beta chain) came from a study of Ad26.COV2.S vaccination and SARS-CoV-2 variants. For the study at large: Trial arm assignment for the donor was COV1001 Ad26.COV2.S. Intramuscular Ad26.COV2.S at 5x10^10 or 1x10^11 viral particles.

The repertoire was sequenced with immunoSEQ multiplex PCR; TCRdb's copy has only in-frame clones and lacks some. This table holds some 450,000 clones, less than 95% found once. Treatment denoted: approximately 18 received Ad26.COV2.S at low or high dose, single or two shots; 5 received placebo; per-sample allocation not given. Samples were taken on day 63 after the first vaccine or placebo injection. This person who donated was an adult of 18-55 years in Boston. An Ad26 vector that expressed Wuhan-strain SARS-CoV-2 spike constituted the vaccine. This sequence originates from a person aged 18 to 65 who received the Ad26.COV2.S COVID-19 vaccine or a placebo. The sequencing used peripheral blood, collected in a trial of Ad26.COV2.S vaccine versus placebo.

CDR3 nucleotide sequence: TGTGCCAGCAGCTCCTCAAACTCGAACACCGGGGAGCTGTTTTTT. As protein: CASSSSNSNTGELFF. V usage is TRBV11-2 and J usage is TRBJ2-2; no firm D call. In germline, CDR1 is SGHAT, CDR2 FQNNGV. The CDR3 runs to 15 residues. With 4 bases removed from V and 0 bases from J, the gap between germline ends came to 9 bases.